This T cell receptor (beta chain) originates from a study of shared clonotypes between healthy human individuals (dated by TCRdb to the early 2020s). Notes on the research overall: A couple of women and three men aged 18 to 49 years were included in the cohort. For each donor, CD4 naive and CD4 memory were each run on three plates, CD8 naive on two plates, and CD8 memory on one plate. The study deeply sequenced blood TCR repertoires of roughly five healthy adults to estimate repertoire size and the extent of clonotype sharing between individuals. Different laboratories and diverse techniques were used to prepare libraries and sequence TCR repertoires, to increase sequencing depth and limit assay-specific biases. Per donor, leukapheresis produced somewhere between about 0.8 and 9 billion PBMCs.

The paper as a whole reports these results and caveats: When a handful of donors were compared, the shared fraction of clonotypes was about 5% for naive CD4, about 4% for naive CD8, more than 2% for memory CD4, and under 0.5% for memory CD8. Incomplete sequencing was indicated by rarefaction of sorted-subset datasets, despite the large sequencing depth. Compared with non-shared clonotypes, clonotypes shared by all four sorted-subset donors had higher generation probabilities. Naive subsets generally had larger estimated clonotype richness than memory subsets. Because the study included a small number of donors, the genetic and exposure-history diversity represented was limited. Sampling was restricted to blood, and TCR repertoires in tissues likely differ from the TCR repertoires found in blood. Pairwise subsampling led to the expectation that sequencing depth would affect the degree of clonotype sharing among donors.

CD8 naive samples consisted of CD45RO-negative cells that were positively selected for CCR7, yielding a CD45RA+CCR7+ population without TemRA cells. Healthy HIV-negative adults with no recently reported acute infections or vaccinations were included as donors. Every donor was a Caucasian adult residing in Nashville, Tennessee, USA. After blood collection by leukapheresis, PBMCs were isolated using Ficoll-Histopaque density gradient centrifugation and then cryopreserved in the vapor phase of liquid nitrogen. Analytical flow cytometry was used to check the purity and quantity of each magnetically sorted T cell population. Genomic DNA was isolated from each sorted fraction and quantified by UV absorbance on a Nanodrop 2000c. Using the deep immunoSEQ assay, TCR CDR3 regions were amplified from genomic DNA by multiplex PCR. Genomic DNA extracted from each cell subset was distributed evenly over all wells of several immunoSEQ 96-well plates, and each plate served as one replicate. For sorted subsets, 150 to 250 ng genomic DNA, equal to approximately 30,000 T cell genomes, was loaded into each replicate PCR. Purified libraries were measured with a Qubit 3.0 fluorometer, size-checked on a Bioanalyzer 2100, and measured again with the KAPA Library Quantification kit. Each immunoSEQ 96-well plate was sequenced on its own single-read 150-cycle Illumina NextSeq 550 flow cell. The source study handled its data this way. Because the immunoSEQ output held only junctional sequences and lacked quality scores, the filtering could not match the filtering applied to full-length reads. To assign V/J genes and CDR3, sequences were annotated using PyIR, a Python wrapper for IgBLAST v1.9, with IMGT germline references. Reads were filtered out if the reads had weak V/J assignments (E-value above 1e-6), no CDR3, stop codons, out-of-frame junctions, or ambiguous translated residues. V3J clonotypes were defined as sequences sharing the same inferred V gene, J gene, and CDR3 amino acid sequence. Percentage overlap between repertoires was calculated by dividing the number of shared unique clonotypes by the size of the smaller repertoire. Richness of each repertoire was evaluated using RTK rarefaction, the Chao1 estimator, and Recon v2.1 estimates of unobserved clonotypes. Generation probabilities for all TCRbeta clonotypes obtained by the gDNA method from a handful of donors were computed using OLGA. TCRdb limited this immuneACCESS table to in-frame rearrangements with V and J called. A share of clones is missing; checked studies link under half to unresolved V genes, and the rest is unexplained. That table gives V, J and clone size, and the DNA gave D and trimming. The sample table contains about 2.2 million clones; only one count was recorded for roughly 93% of them. The ten top clones hold 1.5% to 2% of the sample.

From the cysteine up to the phenylalanine, the CDR3 has a length of 14 residues. Of the read, only the CDR3 DNA is kept; its 42 bases are in frame from base 1. CDR1 and CDR2, per the germline V gene, are MNHNS and SASEGT. From V the trimming removes 6 bases and from J it removes 6 bases, while the gene matches leave 7 bases of the junction unaccounted for. Remarks on this clone: Its recognized antigen is unknown. No much larger clone exists at a distance of one base, and base qualities are not known.

The V and J segments used are TRBV6-1 and TRBJ1-1; TRBD1 lines up with 10 middle nucleotides. The sequenced sample was naive CD8+ T cells from PBMCs. Reading the label with the study, this specimen's cell subset or site is: CD45RA+CCR7+. The sequence was obtained from a man younger than 30 in good health. Some clones in this sample may be carry-over from other donors' samples. The CDR3 amino acid sequence is: CASRAGTGAPEAFF. DNA sequence: TGTGCCAGCAGAGCCGGGACAGGGGCCCCTGAAGCTTTCTTT.